These 25 T cell receptor beta chains were sequenced from one sample in a study of blood T cell repertoires in COVID-19. Data came from immunoSEQ multiplex PCR; TCRdb stores just in-frame clones and leaves some out. The profile covers 130,000 to 150,000 clones, with approximately 90% appearing a single time and less than 5% taken by the ten largest. Sequences were obtained from PBMCs or T cells enriched from blood (not recorded which). Source of these receptors: a middle-aged woman who had been exposed to COVID-19.

This chain uses TRBV5-1 with TRBJ1-1, with D maybe TRBD1 (5 bases). V was shortened by 4 bases and J by 2 bases, with 18 bases between the two germline ends. Germline CDR1 reads SGHRS; CDR2 reads YFSETQ. The CDR3 loop spans 16 amino acids. The CDR3 is CASSQGYPTANTEAFF. The DNA of the CDR3 is TGCGCCAGCAGCCAAGGATACCCGACAGCTAACACTGAAGCTTTCTTT.

This chain joins TRBV7-8 and TRBJ1-2; weak D call: TRBD1 (5 bases). CDR1 is SGHVS, CDR2 FQNEAQ, per germline. Trimming removed 6 bases from V and 8 bases from J, with 13 bases in between. This CDR3 is built from 12 residues. The CDR3 coding sequence is TGTGCCAGCAGAACAGGCTTGCGGGGCTACACCTTC. This sequence encodes CASRTGLRGYTF.

The chain recombines TRBV4-1 with TRBJ2-4; 11 bases align to TRBD2. The ends lost 3 bases at V and 0 bases at J; junction bases unmatched: 1. The CDR3 has 16 residues. The V gene's germline CDR1 is MGHRA and CDR2 YSYEKL. This CDR3 is CASSQGLAVAKNIQYF. CDR3 sequence (DNA): TGCGCCAGCAGCCAGGGACTAGCGGTAGCCAAAAACATTCAGTACTTC.

The chain carries TRBV12-3 or TRBV12-4 and TRBJ2-2; D gene unclear. The ends were cut back, 7 bases at V and 7 bases at J, with 10 bases in the middle. This CDR3 comprises 12 residues. The CDR3 is CASTLLGGELFF. DNA of the CDR3: TGTGCCAGCACCCTCCTCGGCGGGGAGCTGTTTTTT.

The genes are TRBV2 and TRBJ1-1; a possible D gene is TRBD1 (5 bases). Germline V lookup: CDR1 SNHLY, CDR2 FYNNEI. Trimming stripped 7 bases from V and 10 bases from J, with 22 bases between. The CDR3 runs to 14 residues. In DNA, the CDR3 is TGTGCCAGCACACGGACTAGGGGACGCGTGAGAGCTTTCTTT. It yields the protein CASTRTRGRVRAFF.

This clone was counted a single time. This rearrangement joins TRBV5-1 to TRBJ1-1; 9 positions agree with TRBD1. The CDR3 spans 19 residues. V trimming: 0 bases; J trimming: 3 bases; junction bases outside the gene matches: 15. Germline CDR1 reads SGHRS; CDR2 reads YFSETQ. The DNA of the CDR3 is TGCGCCAGCAGCTTGGCCTTGTCGGGACAGGGAGGGTCCGACACTGAAGCTTTCTTT. It yields the protein CASSLALSGQGGSDTEAFF.

This chain links TRBV12-5 with TRBJ1-1; D is ambiguous. The germline gives CDR1 LGHNT, CDR2 FRNRAP. This CDR3 region has 14 residues. V lost 5 bases, J lost 5 bases, and 15 bases lay in between. CDR3 sequence reads: CASGTGLGVTEAFF. CDR3 nucleotides: TGTGCTAGTGGTACCGGACTGGGAGTTACTGAAGCTTTCTTT.

The chain has TRBV27 and TRBJ1-1, with D hard to call. With 2 bases removed from V and 4 bases from J, the gap between germline ends came to 8 bases. CDR1 is MNHEY, CDR2 SMNVEV, per germline (reference sequence). CDR3 size: 13 residues. CDR3 amino acids: CASSLVEGTEAFF. The CDR3 nucleotides are TGTGCCAGCAGTTTAGTGGAGGGCACTGAAGCTTTCTTT.

The gene calls are TRBV9 and TRBJ2-2; 8 nucleotides match TRBD2. This CDR3 is 13 amino acids long. The germline gives CDR1 SGDLS, CDR2 YYNGEE. Germline trimming cut 5 bases from V and 6 bases from J; bases unmatched to any gene: 3. The CDR3: CASSGTSSGELFF. CDR3 DNA sequence: TGTGCCAGCAGTGGGACTAGTTCCGGGGAGCTGTTTTTT.

This clone was found once. This chain connects TRBV27 to TRBJ1-5; no firm D call. Germline CDR1 and CDR2: MNHEY and SMNVEV (reference sequence). CDR3 length: 19 residues. V was shortened by 4 bases and J by 3 bases, with 25 bases between the two germline ends. Here the CDR3 reads CASSSVKVAGQPLNQPQHF. CDR3 bases: TGTGCCAGCAGTTCTGTAAAGGTGGCAGGTCAACCCCTCAATCAGCCCCAGCATTTT.

This chain uses TRBV6-5 with TRBJ1-1; the D gene is possibly TRBD1 (6 bases). The CDR3 is 15 amino acids. The germline V gene encodes CDR1 MNHEY and CDR2 SVGAGI. V was shortened by 6 bases and J by 0 bases, with 14 bases between the two germline ends. CDR3 sequence (DNA): TGTGCCAGCAGGTACCGTGAGGGGGTGAACACTGAAGCTTTCTTT. Translation: CASRYREGVNTEAFF.

The V gene is TRBV7-6, the J gene TRBJ2-2; 10 positions agree with TRBD2. CDR1 and CDR2 (germline): SGHVS, FNYEAQ. The CDR3 spans 15 residues. Trimming removed 1 base from V and 4 bases from J; junction bases left unmatched: 0. This CDR3 is CASSLGTSGTGELFF. The DNA of the CDR3 is TGTGCCAGCAGCTTAGGGACTAGCGGCACCGGGGAGCTGTTTTTT.

This clone was observed once. This rearrangement joins TRBV19 to TRBJ2-7, with 9 bases that match TRBD1. Trimming at V came to 8 bases and at J to 5 bases, leaving 13 bases not matched to a gene. The length of the CDR3 is 15 residues. Germline V gene data show CDR1 as LNHDA and CDR2 as SQIVND (reference sequence). The CDR3: CASAPRDRVGNEQYF. CDR3 in DNA: TGTGCCAGTGCGCCCCGGGACAGGGTGGGAAACGAGCAGTACTTC.

V gene TRBV4-1 combines with J gene TRBJ2-5; 7 nucleotides line up with TRBD2. After removal of 1 base from V and 7 bases from J, the junction contained 6 bases not matched to a gene. The CDR3 loop spans 14 amino acids. CDR1 is MGHRA, CDR2 YSYEKL, per germline. The CDR3 is CASSQGGGTLTQYF. For the CDR3, the DNA is TGCGCCAGCAGCCAAGGGGGGGGGACTTTGACCCAGTACTTC.

The V and J genes are TRBV11-2 and TRBJ1-2, with D perhaps TRBD1 (5 bases). The CDR3 runs 15 residues. In germline, CDR1 is SGHAT, CDR2 FQNNGV. V lost 5 bases to trimming and J lost 1 base, with 14 bases between them. In nucleotides, the CDR3 is TGTGCCAGCAGCCCCGGGTCCGGGGGTAACTATGGCTACACCTTC. This codes for CASSPGSGGNYGYTF.

The CDR3 here is CASSPYVSTEAFF. CDR3 DNA sequence: TGTGCCAGCTCACCCTACGTGAGCACTGAAGCTTTCTTT. The gene calls are TRBV18 and TRBJ1-1; no clear D gene. Germline V gene lookup returns CDR1 KGHSH and CDR2 LQKENI. The CDR3 loop spans 13 amino acids. V was cut by 3 bases and J by 4 bases, with 9 bases left in between. Combining the CDR3 with reference TRBV18 and TRBJ1-1 gives the whole variable domain NAGVMQNPRHLVRRRGQEARLRCSPMKGHSHVYWYRQLPEEGLKFMVYLQKENIIDESGMPKERFSAEFPKEGPSILRIQQVVRGDSAAYFCASSPYVSTEAFFGQGTRLTVV.

The chain recombines TRBV5-1 with TRBJ2-5; D might be TRBD2 (5 bases). Per germline, CDR1 SGHRS and CDR2 YFSETQ. V was shortened by 0 bases and J by 4 bases, with 13 bases between the two germline ends. The CDR3 is 15 residues long. The CDR3 loop is CASSLGERFPETQYF. The DNA for the CDR3 is TGCGCCAGCAGCTTGGGAGAGCGGTTCCCAGAGACCCAGTACTTC.

V gene TRBV20-1 combines with J gene TRBJ2-3, with D uncertain. This CDR3 comprises 11 residues. Germline lookup yields CDR1 DFQATT and CDR2 SNEGSKA (reference sequence). V lost 3 bases, J lost 4 bases, and 5 bases lay in between. The CDR3 region is CSASPADTQYF. CDR3 DNA sequence: TGCAGTGCTAGTCCCGCAGATACGCAGTATTTT.

The V call is TRBV27, the J call TRBJ1-5, with 10 bases that match TRBD1. Germline CDR1 and CDR2: MNHEY and SMNVEV (reference sequence). This CDR3 contains 17 residues. With 4 bases clipped from V and 11 bases from J, the junction kept 17 bases outside the gene matches. The chain's CDR3 is CASSSTATGQGSGAQHF. The DNA of the CDR3 is TGTGCCAGCAGTTCCACAGCTACGGGACAGGGGAGTGGAGCCCAGCATTTT.

This sequence joins TRBV2 and TRBJ2-5, with a possible D match to TRBD1 (5 bases). CDR1 is SNHLY, CDR2 FYNNEI, per germline. V shed 7 bases and J shed 1 base, with 13 bases lying between them. The CDR3 is 14 amino acids. The CDR3 is CASTLQGLQETQYF. The CDR3 coding sequence is TGTGCCAGCACCCTTCAGGGCCTCCAAGAGACCCAGTACTTC.

This chain joins TRBV5-4 and TRBJ2-7; 9 bases line up with TRBD1. After removal of 4 bases from V and 3 bases from J, the junction contained 8 bases not matched to a gene. Germline V gene data show CDR1 as SGHNT and CDR2 as YYREEE (reference sequence). The CDR3 is 15 amino acids. The CDR3 loop reads CASSPSGGQGYEQYF. The CDR3 DNA is TGTGCCAGCAGCCCCTCTGGGGGACAGGGCTACGAGCAGTACTTC.

V and J are TRBV5-4 and TRBJ2-5; unclear D gene. There are 14 residues in the CDR3. Trimming removed 0 bases at V and 2 bases at J, with 8 bases between. CDR1 and CDR2 (germline): SGHNT, YYREEE (reference sequence). The CDR3 DNA follows: TGTGCCAGCAGCTTGGCGCTAGGTCAAGAGACCCAGTACTTC. Amino acids: CASSLALGQETQYF.

The chain recombines TRBV4-3 with TRBJ2-7, with TRBD2 as a possible D gene (6 bases). The CDR3 extends over 15 amino acids. The germline V gene encodes CDR1 LGHNA and CDR2 YSLEER. Trimming cost V 0 bases and J 4 bases, with 13 bases left between them. CDR3 in amino acids: CASSQDPGGAYEQYF. In DNA form, the CDR3 reads TGCGCCAGCAGCCAAGATCCCGGGGGAGCGTACGAGCAGTACTTC.

The V gene is TRBV19, the J gene TRBJ2-3; 9 nucleotides align to TRBD1. J lost 2 bases, V lost 5 bases, and 11 bases had no gene match. This CDR3 is 17 amino acids long. Germline V lookup: CDR1 LNHDA, CDR2 SQIVND (reference sequence). The CDR3, as DNA: TGTGCCAGTAGTGTAAACAACAGGGGGCGAGTCACAGATACGCAGTATTTT. It codes for CASSVNNRGRVTDTQYF.

The gene calls are TRBV11-3 and TRBJ2-5; D is unresolved. There are 13 residues in the CDR3. Trimming removed 1 base at V and 5 bases at J, with 8 bases between. The V gene's germline CDR1 is SGHNT and CDR2 YENEEA. The CDR3 spells CASSLVDGETQYF. CDR3 DNA sequence: TGTGCCAGCAGCTTAGTCGACGGGGAGACCCAGTACTTC.